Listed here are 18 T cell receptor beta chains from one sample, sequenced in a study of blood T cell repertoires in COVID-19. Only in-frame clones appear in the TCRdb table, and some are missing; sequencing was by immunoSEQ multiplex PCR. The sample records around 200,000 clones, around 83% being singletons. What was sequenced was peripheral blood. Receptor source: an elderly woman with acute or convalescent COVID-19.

The CDR3 region is CASSLEGLAGGGEQFF. CDR3 coding DNA: TGTGCCAGCAGCTTAGAGGGGCTAGCGGGAGGGGGTGAGCAGTTCTTC. J is TRBJ2-1 and V is TRBV11-2; 12 bases fit TRBD2. The CDR3 extends over 16 amino acids. Germline V gene data show CDR1 as SGHAT and CDR2 as FQNNGV. Germline trimming cut 0 bases from V and 9 bases from J; bases unmatched to any gene: 6.

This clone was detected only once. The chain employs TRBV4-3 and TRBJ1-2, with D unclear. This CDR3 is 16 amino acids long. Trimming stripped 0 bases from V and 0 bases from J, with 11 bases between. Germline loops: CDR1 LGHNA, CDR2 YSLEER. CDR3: CASSQEWKQSNYGYTF. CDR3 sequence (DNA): TGCGCCAGCAGCCAAGAGTGGAAACAGTCTAACTATGGCTACACCTTC.

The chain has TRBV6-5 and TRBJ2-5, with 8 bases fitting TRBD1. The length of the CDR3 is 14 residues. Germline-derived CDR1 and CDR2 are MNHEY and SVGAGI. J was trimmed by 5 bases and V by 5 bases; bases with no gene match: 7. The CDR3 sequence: CASSTWTGSETQYF. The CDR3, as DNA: TGTGCCAGCAGTACCTGGACAGGGTCGGAGACCCAGTACTTC.

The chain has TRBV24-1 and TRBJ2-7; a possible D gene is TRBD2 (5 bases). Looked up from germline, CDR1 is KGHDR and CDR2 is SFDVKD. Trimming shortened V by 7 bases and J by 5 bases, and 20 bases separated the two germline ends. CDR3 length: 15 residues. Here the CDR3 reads CATSLSGLGRNEQYF. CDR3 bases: TGTGCCACCAGCCTGTCAGGACTGGGCAGGAACGAGCAGTACTTC.

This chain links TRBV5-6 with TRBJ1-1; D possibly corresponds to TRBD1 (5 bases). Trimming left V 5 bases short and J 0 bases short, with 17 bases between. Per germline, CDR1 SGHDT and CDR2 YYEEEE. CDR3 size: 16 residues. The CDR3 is CASSLLRDLMNTEAFF. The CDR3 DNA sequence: TGTGCCAGCAGTTTGTTAAGGGACTTGATGAACACTGAAGCTTTCTTT.

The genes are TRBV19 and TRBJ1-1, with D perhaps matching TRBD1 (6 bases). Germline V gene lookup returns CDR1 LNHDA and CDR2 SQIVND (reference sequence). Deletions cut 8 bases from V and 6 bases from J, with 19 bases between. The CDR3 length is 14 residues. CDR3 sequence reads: CASLSRQGTPEAFF. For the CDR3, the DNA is TGTGCCAGTCTTTCACGTCAGGGGACCCCTGAAGCTTTCTTT. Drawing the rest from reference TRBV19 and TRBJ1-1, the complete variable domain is DGGITQSPKYLFRKEGQNVTLSCEQNLNHDAMYWYRQDPGQGLRLIYYSQIVNDFQKGDIAEGYSVSREKKESFPLTVTSAQKNPTAFYLCASLSRQGTPEAFFGQGTRLTVV.

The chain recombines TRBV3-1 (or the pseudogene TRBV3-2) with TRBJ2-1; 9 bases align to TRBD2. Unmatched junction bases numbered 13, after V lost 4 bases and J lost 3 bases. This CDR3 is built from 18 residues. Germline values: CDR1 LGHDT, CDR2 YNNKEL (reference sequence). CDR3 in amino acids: CASSLGAGGPRIYNEQFF. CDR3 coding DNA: TGTGCCAGCAGCCTCGGAGCGGGAGGTCCGAGGATCTACAATGAGCAGTTCTTC.

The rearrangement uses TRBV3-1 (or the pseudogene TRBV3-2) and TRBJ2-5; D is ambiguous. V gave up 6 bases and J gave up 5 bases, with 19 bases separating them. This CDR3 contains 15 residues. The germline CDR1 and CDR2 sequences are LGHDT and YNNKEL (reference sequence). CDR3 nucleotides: TGTGCCAGCAGGGAGCAGATAAACCGCCAGGAGACCCAGTACTTC. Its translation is CASREQINRQETQYF.

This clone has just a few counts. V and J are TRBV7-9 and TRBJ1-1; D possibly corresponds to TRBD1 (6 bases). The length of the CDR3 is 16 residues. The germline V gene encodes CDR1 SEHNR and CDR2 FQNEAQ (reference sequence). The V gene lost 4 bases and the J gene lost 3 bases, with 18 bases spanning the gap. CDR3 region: CASSWNPGTLDTEAFF. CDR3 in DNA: TGTGCCAGCAGCTGGAACCCCGGGACATTAGACACTGAAGCTTTCTTT.

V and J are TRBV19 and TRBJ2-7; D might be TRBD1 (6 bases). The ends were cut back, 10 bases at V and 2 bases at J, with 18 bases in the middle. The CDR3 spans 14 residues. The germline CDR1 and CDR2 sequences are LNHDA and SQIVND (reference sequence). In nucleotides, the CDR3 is TGTGCCACCCGAATCCCGGGACACCCCTACGAGCAGTACTTC. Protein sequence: CATRIPGHPYEQYF.

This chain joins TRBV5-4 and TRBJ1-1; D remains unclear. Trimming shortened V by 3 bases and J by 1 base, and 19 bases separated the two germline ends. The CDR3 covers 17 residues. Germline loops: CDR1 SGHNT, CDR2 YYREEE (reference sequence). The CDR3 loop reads CASSSDKEAWPNTEAFF. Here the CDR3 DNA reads TGTGCCAGCAGCTCAGACAAGGAGGCTTGGCCGAACACTGAAGCTTTCTTT.

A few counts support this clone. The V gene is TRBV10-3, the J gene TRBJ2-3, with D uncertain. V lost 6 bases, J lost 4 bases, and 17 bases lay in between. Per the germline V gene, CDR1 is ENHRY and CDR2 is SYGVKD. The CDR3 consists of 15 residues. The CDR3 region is CAISPRASIADTQYF. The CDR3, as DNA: TGTGCCATCAGCCCTCGAGCCTCAATCGCAGATACGCAGTATTTT.

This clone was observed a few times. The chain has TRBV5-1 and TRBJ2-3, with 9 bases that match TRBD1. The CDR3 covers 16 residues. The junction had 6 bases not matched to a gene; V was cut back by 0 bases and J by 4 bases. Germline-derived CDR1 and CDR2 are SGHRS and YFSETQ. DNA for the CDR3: TGCGCCAGCAGCTTGGAGGACAGGGGAGGGGCAGATACGCAGTATTTT. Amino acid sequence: CASSLEDRGGADTQYF.

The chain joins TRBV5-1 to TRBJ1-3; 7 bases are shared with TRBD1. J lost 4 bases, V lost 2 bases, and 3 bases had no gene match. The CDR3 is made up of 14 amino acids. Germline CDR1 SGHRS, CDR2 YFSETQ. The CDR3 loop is CASSLQGRGNTIYF. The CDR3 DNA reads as TGCGCCAGCAGCTTACAGGGGCGGGGAAACACCATATATTTT.

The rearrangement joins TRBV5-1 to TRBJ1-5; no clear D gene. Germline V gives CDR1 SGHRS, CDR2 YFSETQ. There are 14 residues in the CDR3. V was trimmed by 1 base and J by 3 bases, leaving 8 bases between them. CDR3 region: CASSLTATNQPQHF. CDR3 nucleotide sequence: TGCGCCAGCAGCTTGACAGCCACCAATCAGCCCCAGCATTTT.

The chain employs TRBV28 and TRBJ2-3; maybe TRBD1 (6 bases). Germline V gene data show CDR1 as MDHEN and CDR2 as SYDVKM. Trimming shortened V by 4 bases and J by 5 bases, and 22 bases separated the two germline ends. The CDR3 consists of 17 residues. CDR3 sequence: CASSYLEKTGRRDTQYF. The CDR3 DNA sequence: TGTGCCAGCAGTTATCTTGAGAAAACAGGGAGAAGAGATACGCAGTATTTT.

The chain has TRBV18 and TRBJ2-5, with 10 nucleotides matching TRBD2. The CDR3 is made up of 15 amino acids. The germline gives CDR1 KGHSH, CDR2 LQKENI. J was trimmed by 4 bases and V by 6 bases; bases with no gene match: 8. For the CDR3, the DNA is TGTGCCAGCTCTCCTCCAGCGGGAGGGGGAGAGACCCAGTACTTC. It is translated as CASSPPAGGGETQYF. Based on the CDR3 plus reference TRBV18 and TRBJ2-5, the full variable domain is NAGVMQNPRHLVRRRGQEARLRCSPMKGHSHVYWYRQLPEEGLKFMVYLQKENIIDESGMPKERFSAEFPKEGPSILRIQQVVRGDSAAYFCASSPPAGGGETQYFGPGTRLLVL.

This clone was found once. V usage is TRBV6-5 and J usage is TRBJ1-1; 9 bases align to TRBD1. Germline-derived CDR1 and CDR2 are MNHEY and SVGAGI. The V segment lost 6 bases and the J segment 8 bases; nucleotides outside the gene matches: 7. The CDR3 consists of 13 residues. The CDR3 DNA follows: TGTGCCAGCAGCAGGGGACAGGGAGTAGAAGCTTTCTTT. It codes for CASSRGQGVEAFF.